The clone carrying this T cell receptor (beta chain) was seen a few times. Its antigen is as yet unknown. The data were taken from a study of shared clonotypes between healthy human individuals. Across the study: Donor ages ranged 18 to 49 years: two women, a few men.

Each sorted subset replicate got 200 ng genomic DNA, approximately 27,000 genomes. Using immunoSEQ multiplex PCR, the repertoire was profiled, and TCRdb retains in-frame clones only, with some absent. The sample has approximately 1.1 million clones, approximately 80% seen once. Points from the study as a whole: Between four donors, naive CD4 clonotypes were shared at a level of approximately 5%. Naive subsets typically showed greater estimated richness than memory subsets.

From germline, CDR1 is SGHTA and CDR2 FQGNSA. The germline V and J ends were trimmed by 5 bases and 1 base, with 9 bases remaining between them. CDR3 length: 14 amino acids. Input material: memory CD4+ T cells from PBMCs. Indicated subset: CD45RA-negative fraction. The TCR sequence derives from a man in his late teens or twenties in good health. Some clones in this sample may be carry-over from other donors' samples. V and J are TRBV7-2 and TRBJ2-4; D not resolved. The CDR3 sequence: CASSDGRAKNIQYF. The CDR3, as DNA: TGTGCCAGCAGCGATGGGCGTGCCAAAAACATTCAGTACTTC.